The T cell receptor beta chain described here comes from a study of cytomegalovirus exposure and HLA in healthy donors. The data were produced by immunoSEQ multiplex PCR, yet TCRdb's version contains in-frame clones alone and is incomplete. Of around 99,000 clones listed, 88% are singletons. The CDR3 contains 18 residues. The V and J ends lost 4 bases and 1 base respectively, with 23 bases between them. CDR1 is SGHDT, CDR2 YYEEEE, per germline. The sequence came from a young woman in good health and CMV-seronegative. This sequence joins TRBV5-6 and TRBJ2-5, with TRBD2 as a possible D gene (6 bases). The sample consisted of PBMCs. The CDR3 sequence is CASSPTGLGGGFQETQYF. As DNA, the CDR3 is TGTGCCAGCAGCCCTACGGGACTTGGAGGAGGGTTCCAAGAGACCCAGTACTTC.